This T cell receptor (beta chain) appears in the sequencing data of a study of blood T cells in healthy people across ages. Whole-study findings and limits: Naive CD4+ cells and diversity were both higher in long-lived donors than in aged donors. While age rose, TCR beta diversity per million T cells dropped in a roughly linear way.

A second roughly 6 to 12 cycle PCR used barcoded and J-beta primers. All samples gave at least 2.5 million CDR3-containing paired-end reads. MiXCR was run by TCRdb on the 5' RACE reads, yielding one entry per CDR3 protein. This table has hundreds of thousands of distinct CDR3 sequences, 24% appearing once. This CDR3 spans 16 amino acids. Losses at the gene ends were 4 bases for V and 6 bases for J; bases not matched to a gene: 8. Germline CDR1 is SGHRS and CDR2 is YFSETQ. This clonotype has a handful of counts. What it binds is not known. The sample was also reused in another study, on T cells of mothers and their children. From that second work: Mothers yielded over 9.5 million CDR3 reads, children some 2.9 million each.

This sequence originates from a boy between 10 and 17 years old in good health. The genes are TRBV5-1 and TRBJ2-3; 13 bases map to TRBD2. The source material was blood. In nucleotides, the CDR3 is TGCGCCAGCAGCCCATGGACTAGCGGGAGTATCGATACGCAGTATTTT. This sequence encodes CASSPWTSGSIDTQYF.